These 22 T cell receptor beta chains were all obtained from the same sample, sequenced in a study of blood T cell repertoires in COVID-19. Clones were read by immunoSEQ multiplex PCR, and TCRdb kept only the in-frame ones, dropping some. The sample records around 620,000 clones, 80% to 90% being singletons. Material: peripheral blood. The source is a woman between 18 and 30 years old with acute or convalescent COVID-19.

This clone was counted a few times. The genes are TRBV29-1 and TRBJ2-7; 7 bases align to TRBD2. The V gene's germline CDR1 is SQVTM and CDR2 ANQGSEA. V shed 3 bases, J shed 6 bases, and the junction held 5 bases outside the gene matches. The CDR3 has 12 residues. CDR3: CSVEASGREQYF. The CDR3 DNA follows: TGCAGCGTTGAGGCTAGCGGACGCGAGCAGTACTTC.

This rearrangement joins TRBV7-2 to TRBJ1-1; the D gene is possibly TRBD1 (5 bases). V lost 7 bases and J lost 0, with 24 bases in between. Germline V lookup: CDR1 SGHTA, CDR2 FQGNSA. CDR3 length: 18 residues. In nucleotides, the CDR3 is TGTGCCAGCACTGCGGGAGCAGGGAAGAAGGCTTTGAACACTGAAGCTTTCTTT. Encoded protein: CASTAGAGKKALNTEAFF.

The CDR3: CASSLDRGPGELFF. The CDR3 DNA follows: TGTGCCAGCAGCTTAGACAGGGGGCCCGGGGAGCTGTTTTTT. V and J are TRBV7-9 and TRBJ2-2; the match to TRBD1 covers 9 bases. Germline CDR1 is SEHNR and CDR2 is FQNEAQ (reference sequence). Trimming at V came to 1 base and at J to 6 bases, leaving 0 bases not matched to a gene. The CDR3 is made up of 14 amino acids.

This rearrangement joins TRBV6-5 to TRBJ2-7; 7 bases map to TRBD1. The V segment lost 11 bases and the J segment 5 bases; nucleotides outside the gene matches: 12. CDR3 length: 13 residues. Germline CDR1 MNHEY, CDR2 SVGAGI. The DNA for the CDR3 is TGTGCCGCGAAAAATAGGGGGCTTGACGAGCAGTACTTC. Its protein is CAAKNRGLDEQYF.

The rearrangement uses TRBV12-3 or TRBV12-4 and TRBJ1-6; maybe TRBD1 (5 bases). Trimming pared 3 bases from V and 12 bases from J, leaving 12 bases between. The CDR3 loop spans 13 amino acids. CDR3 sequence: CASSFGTRGPLHF. CDR3 coding DNA: TGTGCCAGCAGTTTTGGGACTAGGGGACCCCTCCACTTT.

CDR3 sequence: CASSLGTGRELSEAFF. The CDR3 bases are TGTGCCAGCAGCTTGGGGACAGGGAGGGAGTTGTCTGAAGCTTTCTTT. The gene calls are TRBV5-6 and TRBJ1-1, with TRBD1 matching 8 bases. The germline V gene has CDR1 SGHDT and CDR2 YYEEEE. The J segment lost 6 bases and the V segment lost 0 bases, leaving 10 bases of the junction unmatched. The CDR3 loop spans 16 amino acids.

J is TRBJ1-6 and V is TRBV14, with unresolved D. The CDR3 contains 13 residues. Per the germline V gene, CDR1 is SGHDN and CDR2 is FVKESK. Trimming took off 0 bases at V and 6 bases at J, with 3 bases between the two ends. The CDR3 sequence: CASSQDRNSPLHF. Written as DNA, the CDR3 is TGTGCCAGCAGCCAAGACCGTAATTCACCCCTCCACTTT.

The V gene is TRBV5-1, the J gene TRBJ1-2, with D uncertain. Germline CDR1 and CDR2: SGHRS and YFSETQ. Between the trimmed V and J ends, which lost 3 bases and 7 bases, there was a span of 19 bases. The CDR3 has 15 amino acids. The CDR3 protein is CASSSGVAVLSGYTF. In DNA form, the CDR3 reads TGCGCCAGCAGCTCCGGAGTTGCGGTTCTGAGTGGCTACACCTTC.

The V gene is TRBV9, the J gene TRBJ2-5; D remains ambiguous. V was trimmed by 0 bases and J by 0 bases, leaving 9 bases between them. This CDR3 contains 15 residues. CDR1 and CDR2 from the germline V gene are SGDLS and YYNGEE. In DNA form, the CDR3 reads TGTGCCAGCAGCGTAGGGCAGGTAAACCAAGAGACCCAGTACTTC. Protein product: CASSVGQVNQETQYF.

The gene calls are TRBV4-2 and TRBJ2-7; 7 bases align to TRBD2. The CDR3 length is 16 residues. V dropped 5 bases and J dropped 2; count of bases not matched to a gene: 12. Germline V lookup: CDR1 LGHNA, CDR2 YNFKEQ. The DNA for the CDR3 is TGTGCCAGCAGCTGGGGCCTAGACAGCGGGGCCTACGAGCAGTACTTC. It yields the protein CASSWGLDSGAYEQYF.

This chain joins TRBV6-4 and TRBJ1-4; no clear D. In germline, CDR1 is MRHNA, CDR2 SNTAGT. CDR3 length: 14 amino acids. Trimming left V 4 bases short and J 12 bases short, with 18 bases between. CDR3 protein: CASSASGGSRELFF. CDR3 DNA: TGTGCCAGCAGTGCTTCGGGCGGGAGCCGCGAACTGTTTTTT.

The J gene is TRBJ1-2, the V gene TRBV19; 7 nucleotides agree with TRBD1. V lost 7 bases and J lost 2; bases outside the gene matches: 7. This CDR3 contains 14 residues. From germline, CDR1 is LNHDA and CDR2 SQIVND (reference sequence). CDR3 in DNA: TGTGCCAGTACCGATAGGGGGCGGAACTATGGCTACACCTTC. Its protein is CASTDRGRNYGYTF.

The chain uses TRBV7-9 and TRBJ1-2; 7 bases are a match to TRBD1. The CDR3 is 13 amino acids. V lost 5 bases to trimming and J lost 4 bases; unmatched junction nucleotides: 4. CDR1 and CDR2 (germline): SEHNR, FQNEAQ (reference sequence). The CDR3, as DNA: TGTGCCAGCAGCGTCCGGGACAGCTATGGCTACACCTTC. Translating gives CASSVRDSYGYTF.

The chain carries TRBV24-1 and TRBJ2-1; TRBD2 matches at 10 bases. V gave up 7 bases and J gave up 8 bases; unmatched junction bases: 10. CDR3 length: 15 residues. Germline V gives CDR1 KGHDR, CDR2 SFDVKD. In DNA form, the CDR3 reads TGTGCCACCAGGGGAAGCGGGGGGGCTTACCATGAGCAGTTCTTC. This translates into CATRGSGGAYHEQFF.

The CDR3 DNA reads as TGTGCCACCCGGCCGCCCGTTCACGGGCCCCGGGGAGAGACCCAGTACTTC. Translated, it gives CATRPPVHGPRGETQYF. The chain recombines TRBV10-3 with TRBJ2-5; maybe TRBD2 (5 bases). The V end was cut by 10 bases, the J end by 4 bases, with 28 bases between. This CDR3 comprises 17 residues. The germline V gene encodes CDR1 ENHRY and CDR2 SYGVKD.

This clone was counted a single time. This chain connects TRBV7-9 to TRBJ1-1, with 8 nucleotides matching TRBD1. V gave up 5 bases and J gave up 5 bases; unmatched junction bases: 7. Germline V lookup: CDR1 SEHNR, CDR2 FQNEAQ (reference sequence). The CDR3 consists of 14 residues. CDR3 bases: TGTGCCAGCAGCCTAGACAGGGGTAGGACTGAAGCTTTCTTT. This translates into CASSLDRGRTEAFF.

J is TRBJ2-7 and V is TRBV5-5, with 9 bases matching TRBD1. V shed 4 bases and J 5 bases; nucleotides not matched to a gene: 16. Germline lookup yields CDR1 SGHKS and CDR2 YYEKEE (reference sequence). The CDR3 loop spans 17 amino acids. The chain's CDR3 is CASSQQLLTGGGHEQYF. Here the CDR3 DNA reads TGTGCCAGCAGCCAACAACTCCTAACAGGGGGCGGCCACGAGCAGTACTTC.

The chain carries TRBV6-6 and TRBJ2-7; the match to TRBD2 covers 7 bases. J was trimmed by 7 bases and V by 2 bases; bases with no gene match: 14. This CDR3 has 16 amino acids. Per germline, CDR1 MNHNY and CDR2 SVGAGI (reference sequence). The CDR3 bases are TGTGCCAGCAGTTACGGGGCCACGCTTTCCGGGGGGGAGCAGTACTTC. Translated: CASSYGATLSGGEQYF.

CDR3 region: CASSRTGMNTEAFF. The CDR3 bases are TGTGCCAGCAGCAGGACAGGGATGAACACTGAAGCTTTCTTT. This chain connects TRBV7-9 to TRBJ1-1; 8 bases map to TRBD1. Germline CDR1 and CDR2: SEHNR and FQNEAQ (reference sequence). The J segment lost 0 bases and the V segment lost 5 bases, leaving 2 bases of the junction unmatched. This CDR3 has 14 residues.

This clone was observed a handful of times. This chain connects TRBV7-3 to TRBJ2-2, with D possibly matching TRBD1 (6 bases). With 5 bases removed from V and 13 bases from J, the gap between germline ends came to 20 bases. The CDR3 totals 14 residues. CDR1 is SGHTA and CDR2 is FQGTGA in the germline V gene. The chain's CDR3 is CASSHGQPGSLLFF. As DNA, the CDR3 is TGTGCCAGCAGCCACGGACAGCCTGGGTCGCTGCTGTTTTTT.

The J gene is TRBJ1-1, the V gene TRBV4-2; unclear D gene. The V end lost 1 base, the J end lost 1 base, and 13 bases lay between the germline ends. CDR3 length: 16 residues. Germline CDR1 LGHNA, CDR2 YNFKEQ. The CDR3 DNA reads TGTGCCAGCAGCCAAGGATTGCACGGTGGGAACACTGAAGCTTTCTTT. Its translation: CASSQGLHGGNTEAFF.

V gene TRBV6-5 combines with J gene TRBJ2-7; TRBD1 matches 8 bases. The length of the CDR3 is 13 residues. Germline V gives CDR1 MNHEY, CDR2 SVGAGI. The V segment lost 11 bases and the J segment 3 bases; nucleotides outside the gene matches: 9. The CDR3 nucleotides read TGTGCCGGATCGACAGGGGCTCTCTACGAGCAGTACTTC. This encodes CAGSTGALYEQYF.